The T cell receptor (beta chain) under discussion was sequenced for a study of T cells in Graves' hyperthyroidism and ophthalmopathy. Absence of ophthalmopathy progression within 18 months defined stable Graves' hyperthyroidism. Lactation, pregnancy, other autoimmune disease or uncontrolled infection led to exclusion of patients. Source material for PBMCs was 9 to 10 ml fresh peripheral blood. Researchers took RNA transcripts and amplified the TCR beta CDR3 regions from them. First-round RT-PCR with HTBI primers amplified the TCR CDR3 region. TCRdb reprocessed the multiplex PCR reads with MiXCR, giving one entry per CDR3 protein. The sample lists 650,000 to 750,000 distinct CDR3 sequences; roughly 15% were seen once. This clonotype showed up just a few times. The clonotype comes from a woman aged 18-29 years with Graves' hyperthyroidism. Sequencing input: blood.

The CDR3 bases are TGCAGTGCTAGTGGGGGCAGAACACACAAAAACATTCAGTACTTC. This encodes CSASGGRTHKNIQYF. The chain has TRBV20-1 and TRBJ2-4; perhaps TRBD1 as D (6 bases). Trimming pared 3 bases from V and 3 bases from J, leaving 15 bases between. Germline CDR1 DFQATT, CDR2 SNEGSKA (reference sequence). The CDR3 totals 15 residues.